This T cell receptor (beta chain) appears in the sequencing data of a study of neoadjuvant anti-PD-1 for oral cavity cancer. These oral cavity squamous cell carcinomas were HPV-negative and locally advanced. With respect to this clone: Its antigen is undetermined.

Some clones are missing from TCRdb's copy, which holds only in-frame ones; the method was immunoSEQ multiplex PCR. The repertoire includes 15,000 to 20,000 clones, under 75% of them detected once, and about 3% sits in the top ten. The ends lost 1 base at V and 7 bases at J; junction bases unmatched: 6. The CDR3 contains 14 residues. CDR1 is LNHDA, CDR2 SQIVND, per germline (reference sequence). Study-wide points: With a few patients per group, TCR findings need larger cohorts. Higher pretreatment Treg/Th17 ratios tracked higher pretreatment blood clonality.

This sample comprised PBMCs, obtained before nivolumab (anti-PD-1) treatment. The sequence was collected from a person aged 35-79 years with oral cavity squamous cell carcinoma. V is TRBV19 and J is TRBJ1-1; TRBD1 matches at 7 bases. In DNA form, the CDR3 reads TGTGCCAGTAGTATAGTAGAGGGGGCGAGTGAAGCTTTCTTT. This translates into CASSIVEGASEAFF.